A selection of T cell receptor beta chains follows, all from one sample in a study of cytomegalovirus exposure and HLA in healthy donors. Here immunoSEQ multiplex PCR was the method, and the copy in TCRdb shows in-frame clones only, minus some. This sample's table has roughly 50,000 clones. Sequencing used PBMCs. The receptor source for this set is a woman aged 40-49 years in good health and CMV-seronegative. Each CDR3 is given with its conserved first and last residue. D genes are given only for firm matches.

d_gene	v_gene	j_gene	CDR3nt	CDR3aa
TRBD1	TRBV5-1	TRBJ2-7	TGCGCCAGCAGCTCCAGAGGACAGGGAAGGTACGAGCAGTACTTC	CASSSRGQGRYEQYF
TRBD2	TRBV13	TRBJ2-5	TGTGCCAGCAGCTCCGGACTAGCGATACAAGAGACCCAGTACTTC	CASSSGLAIQETQYF
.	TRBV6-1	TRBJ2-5	TGTGCCATAGGCGGGTTCGGGGGCCAAGAGACCCAGTACTTC	CAIGGFGGQETQYF
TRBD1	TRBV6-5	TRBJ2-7	TGTGCCAGCAAGGGACAGGAGGTCTCCGAGCAGTACTTC	CASKGQEVSEQYF
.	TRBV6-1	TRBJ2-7	TGTGCCAGCATGACAGAAACTGACTACGAGCAGTACTTC	CASMTETDYEQYF
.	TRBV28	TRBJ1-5	TGTGCCAGCAGACCTGACAGCTATCAGCCCCAGCATTTT	CASRPDSYQPQHF
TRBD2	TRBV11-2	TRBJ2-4	TGTGCCAGCAGCTTAGATCGGGGGGGCCTCGGAAACATTCAGTACTTC	CASSLDRGGLGNIQYF
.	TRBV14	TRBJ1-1	TGTGCCAGCAGCCAAGATCACGGGGACACTGAAGATTTCTTT	CASSQDHGDTEDFF
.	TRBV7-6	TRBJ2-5	TGTGCCAGCAGCTTAGGGACGGAGACAGTAGAGAACCAGTACTTC	CASSLGTETVENQYF
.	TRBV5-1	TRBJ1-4	TGCGCCAGCAGCTTGGGTTGGGGAGGAACGGACATACTGTTTTTT	CASSLGWGGTDILFF
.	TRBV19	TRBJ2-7	TGTGCCAGTAGTACCAGGCAGTCCTACGAGCAGTACTTC	CASSTRQSYEQYF
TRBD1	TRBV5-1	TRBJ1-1	TGCGCCAGCAGCTTGGTCCTACAGGGGGACACTGAAGCTTTCTTT	CASSLVLQGDTEAFF
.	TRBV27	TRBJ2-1	TGTGCCAGCAGTTTATCTCACGGGGATGAGCAGTTCTTC	CASSLSHGDEQFF
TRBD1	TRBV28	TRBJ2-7	TGTGCCAGCACCCCCGGGACAGGGCCCACCTACGAGCAGTACTTC	CASTPGTGPTYEQYF
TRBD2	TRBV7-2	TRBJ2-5	TGTGCCAGCAGCTCACTAGCGGAAGAGACCCAGTACTTC	CASSSLAEETQYF
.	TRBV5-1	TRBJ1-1	TGCGCCAGCAGCCCGATAGGGGGACGGACTGAAGCTTTCTTT	CASSPIGGRTEAFF
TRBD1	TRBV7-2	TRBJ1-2	TGTGCCAGCAGCTTAGCGGTAGCGACAGGGGGCAAGTATGGCTACACCTTC	CASSLAVATGGKYGYTF
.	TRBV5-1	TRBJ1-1	TGCGCCAGCAGCCGCGGGAGGGGGGTGGCTGAAGCTTTCTTT	CASSRGRGVAEAFF
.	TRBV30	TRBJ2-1	TGTGCCTATACCCAGGGGAGCTCCTACAATGAGCAGTTCTTC	CAYTQGSSYNEQFF
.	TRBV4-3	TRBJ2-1	TGCGCCAGCAGCCAAGTGGGAGGTGGGAGCGAGCAGTTCTTC	CASSQVGGGSEQFF
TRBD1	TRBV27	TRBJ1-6	TGTGCCAGCAGTCCGGACAGGGTTCGGAATTCACCCCTCCACTTT	CASSPDRVRNSPLHF
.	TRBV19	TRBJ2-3	TGTGCCAGTAGTATAGGGTCAGGGTCCACAGATACGCAGTATTTT	CASSIGSGSTDTQYF
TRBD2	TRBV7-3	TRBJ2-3	TGTGCCAGCAGCAAAGGACTAGCGGGAGACACAGATACGCAGTATTTT	CASSKGLAGDTDTQYF
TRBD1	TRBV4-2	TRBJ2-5	TGTGCCAGCAGCCAAGGGGGACAGGGGCGCGCCCAAGAGACCCAGTACTTC	CASSQGGQGRAQETQYF
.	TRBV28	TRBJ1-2	TGTGCCAGCAGCAGGACAGCTAACTATGGCTACACCTTC	CASSRTANYGYTF
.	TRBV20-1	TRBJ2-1	TGCAGTGCTAAAGCAAATGAGCAGTTCTTC	CSAKANEQFF
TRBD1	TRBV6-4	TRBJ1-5	TGTGCCAGCAGCCCGGACAGGGGGCATCAGCCCCAGCATTTT	CASSPDRGHQPQHF
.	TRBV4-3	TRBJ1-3	TGCGCCAGCAGCCAAGATCTTCCAGTAGCTACTGGAAACACCATATATTTT	CASSQDLPVATGNTIYF
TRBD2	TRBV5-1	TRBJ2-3	TGCGCCAGCAGGCCTAGCGGGGAGAAGACAGATACGCAGTATTTT	CASRPSGEKTDTQYF
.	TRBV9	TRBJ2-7	TGTGCCAGCAGCGTTGGTCTTAGGGGTACCCTGGACGAGCAGTACTTC	CASSVGLRGTLDEQYF
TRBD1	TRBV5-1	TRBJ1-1	TGCGCCAGCAGCTTATTCTCAAGGACAGGGGAAGGGACTGAAGCTTTCTTT	CASSLFSRTGEGTEAFF
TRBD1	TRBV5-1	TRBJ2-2	TGCGCCAGCAGGCCCGACAGGGGGCTTGTCGCCGGGGAGCTGTTTTTT	CASRPDRGLVAGELFF
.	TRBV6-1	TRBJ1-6	TGTGCCAGCAGTGACAGGGATTCACCCCTACACTTT	CASSDRDSPLHF
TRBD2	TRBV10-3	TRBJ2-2	TGTGCCATCAGTTTTCTACTAGCGGGGGAGAACACCGGGGAGCTGTTTTTT	CAISFLLAGENTGELFF
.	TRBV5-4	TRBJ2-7	TGTGCCAGCAGCTTGGGAAAGGCGGGACAGAGCTCCTACGAGCAGTACTTC	CASSLGKAGQSSYEQYF
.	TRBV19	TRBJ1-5	TGTGCCAGTAGTATGAGGCCCGATAGCAATCAGCCCCAGCATTTT	CASSMRPDSNQPQHF
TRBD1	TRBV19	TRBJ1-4	TGTGCCAGTAGTATCCCTGGACAGGGCCCAAATGAAAAACTGTTTTTT	CASSIPGQGPNEKLFF
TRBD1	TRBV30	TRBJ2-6	TGTGCCTGGTTACTTGGGACAGGGTTCTTCTCTGGGGCCAACGTCCTGACTTTC	CAWLLGTGFFSGANVLTF
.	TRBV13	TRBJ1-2	TGTGCCAGCAGCTTACAGGGCGCTGGTTACTATGGCTACACCTTC	CASSLQGAGYYGYTF
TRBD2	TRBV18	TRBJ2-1	TGTGCCAGCTCACCTGCTCTAGCGGGAGGGCCCGGTGAGCAGTTCTTC	CASSPALAGGPGEQFF
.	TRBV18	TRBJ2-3	TGTGCCAGCTCATCTAACCCCGTCTCACCAGATACGCAGTATTTT	CASSSNPVSPDTQYF